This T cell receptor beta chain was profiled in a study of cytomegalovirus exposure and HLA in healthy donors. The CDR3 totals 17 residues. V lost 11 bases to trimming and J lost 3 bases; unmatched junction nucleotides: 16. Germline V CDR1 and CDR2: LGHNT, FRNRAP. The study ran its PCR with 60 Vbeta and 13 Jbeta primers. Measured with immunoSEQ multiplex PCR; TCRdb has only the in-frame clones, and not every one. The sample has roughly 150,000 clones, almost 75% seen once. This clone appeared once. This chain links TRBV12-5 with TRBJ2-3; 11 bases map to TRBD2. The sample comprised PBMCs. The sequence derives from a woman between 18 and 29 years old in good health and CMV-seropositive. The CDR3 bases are TGTGCTGGTGATCCTGAAACGACTAGCGGGAAGACAGATACGCAGTATTTT. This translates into CAGDPETTSGKTDTQYF.